The rows below give T cell receptor beta chains drawn from one sample of a study of early T cells in non-severe SARS-CoV-2 infection. TCRdb independently ran MiXCR on the 5' RACE reads; one entry per CDR3 protein. The sample includes approximately 70,000 distinct CDR3 sequences, under 15% of them seen just once. Sequenced input: whole blood. These receptors all come from an adult who was a healthcare worker with PCR-confirmed SARS-CoV-2 infection or an uninfected control (not recorded which). CDR3s include the opening cysteine and the closing phenylalanine or tryptophan. Each record gives: clone size, J gene, D gene, V gene, CDR3 DNA, CDR3 protein. The D gene is left open where the match is weak. The listing skips clone size in some rows; elsewhere it reads once, few, many or a size class.

>many|TRBJ2-2|.|TRBV28
TGTGCCACTCAAGGGCTCGCAGGGGCTGAGGTCGGGGAGCTGTTTTTT
CATQGLAGAEVGELFF
>.|TRBJ1-4|.|TRBV29-1
TGCAGCGTTGGAAGTCTCCCCAATGAAAAACTGTTTTTT
CSVGSLPNEKLFF
>once|TRBJ2-5|TRBD2|TRBV12-3/TRBV12-4
TGTGCCAGCAATGAGCGGGGGATCCAAGAGACCCAGTACTTC
CASNERGIQETQYF
>many|TRBJ2-1|.|TRBV29-1
TGCAGCGTTTCCACTGGTTACAATGAGCAGTTCTTC
CSVSTGYNEQFF
>many|TRBJ2-6|TRBD1|TRBV5-4
TGTGCCAGCAGCTTGGGGGACAGCTCGGGTGGGGCCAACGTCCTGACTTTC
CASSLGDSSGGANVLTF
>many|TRBJ2-7|TRBD2|TRBV4-3
TGCGCCAGCAGCCAAGATTTTACTAGCGGGAGGAGCGAGCAGTACTTC
CASSQDFTSGRSEQYF
>many|TRBJ2-3|TRBD2|TRBV7-8
TGTGCCAGCAGCTCCCGGACTAGCGGGGACACAGATACGCAGTATTTT
CASSSRTSGDTDTQYF
>few|TRBJ2-7|TRBD2|TRBV12-3/TRBV12-4
TGTGCCAGCAGTTTTGAGGCGGGGGAGACCTACGAGCAGTACTTC
CASSFEAGETYEQYF
>.|TRBJ1-2|TRBD1|TRBV6-2/TRBV6-3
TGTGCCACCTGTCGACCGGGACAGGGGGTCTATGGCTACACCTTC
CATCRPGQGVYGYTF
>many|TRBJ2-7|TRBD2|TRBV7-8
TGTGCCAGCAGCTTAGCAGCGGGAGGTTCCGAGCAGTACTTC
CASSLAAGGSEQYF
>many|TRBJ1-5|.|TRBV5-5
TGTGCCAGCAGCCTTTTTGTCGGGGAGGATCAGCCCCAGCATTTT
CASSLFVGEDQPQHF
>few|TRBJ1-2|TRBD1|TRBV12-3/TRBV12-4
TGTGCCAGCAGTCCGCGACAGGGTATGGCCTATGGCTACACCTTC
CASSPRQGMAYGYTF
>many|TRBJ1-2|.|TRBV7-2
TGTGCGATAGGCCCACCCACGGGCGGCTACACCTTC
CAIGPPTGGYTF
>many|TRBJ2-6|.|TRBV5-1
TGCGCCAGCAGCTTGAATGTTGGGGGCTCTGGGGCCAACGTCCTGACTTTC
CASSLNVGGSGANVLTF
>few|TRBJ2-7|.|TRBV7-9
TGTGCCAGCACCACAGGACAGACCTACGAGCAGTACTTC
CASTTGQTYEQYF
>many|TRBJ2-3|TRBD1|TRBV6-2/TRBV6-3
TGTGCCAGCAGGAGGACAGGGGGCGGAGATACGCAGTATTTT
CASRRTGGGDTQYF
>few|TRBJ2-1|.|TRBV27
TGTGCCAGCAGTTTACTCCCGGGACGGCATTACAATGAGCAGTTCTTC
CASSLLPGRHYNEQFF
>many|TRBJ1-5|.|TRBV7-9
TGTGCCAGCAGCACAAACAATCAGCCCCAGCATTTT
CASSTNNQPQHF
>many|TRBJ2-3|TRBD1|TRBV7-7
TGTGCCAGCAGCTCGGGGACAGTAGATACGCAGTATTTT
CASSSGTVDTQYF
>many|TRBJ2-7|TRBD2|TRBV13
TGTGCCAGCAGCCGCGGGGGGGTAGGCGAGCAGTACTTC
CASSRGGVGEQYF
>many|TRBJ2-2|.|TRBV18
TGTGCCAGCTCACCATCCGGGGATACCGGGGAGCTGTTTTTT
CASSPSGDTGELFF
>many|TRBJ2-2|.|TRBV11-2
TGTGCCAGCAGCCCCGGACTCATCAAGAACACCGGGGAGCTGTTTTTT
CASSPGLIKNTGELFF
>many|TRBJ1-1|.|TRBV7-9
TGTGCCAGCAGTAAAGTCCTACTGAACACTGAAGCTTTCTTT
CASSKVLLNTEAFF
>many|TRBJ2-3|TRBD2|TRBV5-8
TGTGCCAGCAGCTTGATGGGACTAAGTCGGGCAGATACGCAGTATTTT
CASSLMGLSRADTQYF
>few|TRBJ2-3|TRBD2|TRBV29-1
TGCAGCGTTGTAACTAGCGGGTGGGGCCCAGATACGCAGTATTTT
CSVVTSGWGPDTQYF
>.|TRBJ2-4|.|TRBV28
TGTGCCAGCAGTTCCCTACGGGTTGTCGAGGACATTCAGTACTTC
CASSSLRVVEDIQYF